Below are 18 T cell receptor beta chains sequenced from a single sample in a study of shared clonotypes between healthy human individuals. The table came from immunoSEQ multiplex PCR; TCRdb's copy has only in-frame clones and leaves some out. The data contain roughly 1,800,000 clones, just under 95% of them singletons. Naive CD8 cells lacked CD45RO, underwent positive selection for CCR7 and left out terminally differentiated effector memory CD45RA+ cells. The sample taken for sequencing was naive CD8+ T cells sorted from blood. These receptors originate from a man aged 18 to 30 in good health.

The chain links TRBV28 to TRBJ2-7; the D gene is possibly TRBD1 (5 bases). The CDR3 is 15 amino acids. Trimming removed 3 bases from V and 3 bases from J, with 15 bases in between. Per germline, CDR1 MDHEN and CDR2 SYDVKM. The CDR3 is CASSFEGENSYEQYF. The CDR3 DNA reads TGTGCCAGCAGTTTTGAAGGGGAAAATAGCTACGAGCAGTACTTC.

The rearrangement links TRBV6-5 to TRBJ1-1, with D uncertain. Germline CDR1 MNHEY, CDR2 SVGAGI. The CDR3 is 15 amino acids. Trimming cost V 2 bases and J 0 bases, with 10 bases left between them. The CDR3, as DNA: TGTGCCAGCAGTTACAGTGAGGAGATGAACACTGAAGCTTTCTTT. Protein: CASSYSEEMNTEAFF.

Regarding this clone: At the DNA level, this CDR3 is encoded by other sequences in the same sample as well. The chain couples TRBV9 to TRBJ2-7; 8 bases map to TRBD2. CDR1 and CDR2 (germline): SGDLS, YYNGEE. The CDR3 spans 14 residues. Trimming took 3 bases from V and 3 from J; bases not matched to a gene: 5. The CDR3 nucleotides are TGTGCCAGCAGCGCGGGAGGGGGTGGCTACGAGCAGTACTTC. Translated, it gives CASSAGGGGYEQYF.

The chain combines TRBV27 with TRBJ1-5; 7 nucleotides align to TRBD1. J was trimmed by 5 bases and V by 5 bases; bases with no gene match: 3. Germline V gene data show CDR1 as MNHEY and CDR2 as SMNVEV (reference sequence). This CDR3 region has 13 residues. As DNA, the CDR3 is TGTGCCAGCAGTCGACAGGGATATCAGCCCCAGCATTTT. Translating gives CASSRQGYQPQHF.

J is TRBJ2-5 and V is TRBV6-6; D gene uncertain. The germline CDR1 and CDR2 sequences are MNHNY and SVGAGI (reference sequence). Trimming took 5 bases from V and 5 from J, leaving 12 bases between them. There are 13 residues in the CDR3. The CDR3 DNA reads as TGTGCCAGCAGTCTCCAGTCGGCCGAGACCCAGTACTTC. This gives the protein CASSLQSAETQYF.

J is TRBJ2-1 and V is TRBV4-1, with D tentatively TRBD2 (6 bases). The CDR3 extends over 15 amino acids. Germline CDR1 MGHRA, CDR2 YSYEKL. V was clipped by 1 base and J by 9 bases, with 16 bases between them. The CDR3 DNA sequence: TGCGCCAGCAGCCAAGTTGCGACCCTAGCGAGTGAGCAGTTCTTC. Translation: CASSQVATLASEQFF.

This chain uses TRBV10-3 with TRBJ1-3; D is possibly TRBD1 (5 bases). Per germline, CDR1 ENHRY and CDR2 SYGVKD. V lost 2 bases to trimming and J lost 3 bases, with 11 bases between them. The CDR3 length is 15 residues. The CDR3 region is CAISEQTVFGNTIYF. DNA for the CDR3: TGTGCCATCAGTGAGCAGACAGTATTTGGAAACACCATATATTTT.

The chain couples TRBV6-5 to TRBJ2-7; a possible D gene is TRBD1 (6 bases). Germline values: CDR1 MNHEY, CDR2 SVGAGI. Trimming stripped 6 bases from V and 5 bases from J, with 14 bases between. This CDR3 is built from 13 residues. CDR3 protein: CASSPRQVHEQYF. The CDR3 DNA sequence: TGTGCCAGCAGCCCCCGACAGGTGCACGAGCAGTACTTC.

This sequence joins TRBV9 and TRBJ2-7, with TRBD1 matching 12 bases. This CDR3 is 15 amino acids long. Germline CDR1 SGDLS, CDR2 YYNGEE. Trimming took 3 bases from V and 3 from J; bases not matched to a gene: 4. CDR3: CASSGGTGGIYEQYF. The CDR3 nucleotides read TGTGCCAGCAGCGGAGGGACAGGGGGCATCTACGAGCAGTACTTC.

This sequence joins TRBV28 and TRBJ1-6; unclear D gene. Trimming removed 5 bases at V and 5 bases at J, with 7 bases between. This CDR3 has 13 residues. The germline gives CDR1 MDHEN, CDR2 SYDVKM. The CDR3: CASSVNNNSPLHF. DNA of the CDR3: TGTGCCAGCAGTGTGAACAATAATTCACCCCTCCACTTT.

The sample holds one count of this clone. The chain joins TRBV19 to TRBJ1-5; D remains unclear. Germline lookup yields CDR1 LNHDA and CDR2 SQIVND (reference sequence). The CDR3 is made up of 15 amino acids. Trimming pared 4 bases from V and 0 bases from J, leaving 10 bases between. The CDR3 loop reads CASSSQHYSNQPQHF. CDR3 DNA sequence: TGTGCCAGTAGTAGTCAGCATTATAGCAATCAGCCCCAGCATTTT.

This clone was detected only a few times. CDR3 residues: CASEGGTTEAFF. In DNA form, the CDR3 reads TGTGCCAGTGAAGGGGGGACGACTGAAGCTTTCTTT. This chain connects TRBV19 to TRBJ1-1; D is possibly TRBD1 (6 bases). Trimming took 8 bases from V and 5 from J, leaving 12 bases between them. The CDR3 covers 12 residues. The germline V gene encodes CDR1 LNHDA and CDR2 SQIVND (reference sequence).

This chain links TRBV21-1 with TRBJ1-5. TRBV21-1 is assigned pseudogene status. This CDR3 has 17 amino acids. The CDR3 region has the DNA TGTGCCAGCATCCAAAGCCCCGGGGGGGATAGCAATCAGCCCCAGCATTTT. This codes for CASIQSPGGDSNQPQHF.

This clone came up once. Other DNA sequences within the sample encode an identical CDR3. This sequence joins TRBV7-9 and TRBJ2-5; TRBD1 matches 7 bases. Germline V gene sequence: CDR1 SEHNR, CDR2 FQNEAQ (reference sequence). V gave up 4 bases and J gave up 3 bases; unmatched junction bases: 5. The CDR3 is 14 amino acids. CDR3 sequence: CASSSWTGEETQYF. Here the CDR3 DNA reads TGTGCCAGCAGCTCGTGGACAGGAGAAGAGACCCAGTACTTC. The variable domain in full, with the rest retrieved from reference TRBV7-9 and TRBJ2-5, is DTGVSQNPRHKITKRGQNVTFRCDPISEHNRLYWYRQTLGQGPEFLTYFQNEAQLEKSRLLSDRFSAERPKGSFSTLEIQRTEQGDSAMYLCASSSWTGEETQYFGPGTRLLVL.

CDR3 loop: CASSERNEQFF. For the CDR3, the DNA is TGTGCCAGCAGCGAGCGCAATGAGCAGTTCTTC. The rearrangement joins TRBV6-5 to TRBJ2-1; D uncertain. V was pared by 6 bases and J by 6 bases, with 6 bases between. CDR1 MNHEY and CDR2 SVGAGI come from the germline V gene. The CDR3 has 11 amino acids.

V gene TRBV9 combines with J gene TRBJ2-5; 10 nucleotides agree with TRBD2. Germline CDR1 SGDLS, CDR2 YYNGEE. Germline trimming cut 0 bases from V and 5 bases from J; bases unmatched to any gene: 7. This CDR3 region has 16 residues. DNA of the CDR3: TGTGCCAGCAGCGTAGAAGGTAGCGGGGGGCACGAGACCCAGTACTTC. Translating it yields CASSVEGSGGHETQYF.

This sequence joins TRBV19 and TRBJ2-7; D not certain. This CDR3 region has 11 residues. CDR1 and CDR2 from the germline V gene are LNHDA and SQIVND (reference sequence). V lost 10 bases, J lost 6 bases, and 13 bases lay in between. The CDR3 DNA follows: TGTGCCACCACGGAAGGGTCCGAGCAGTACTTC. Amino acid sequence: CATTEGSEQYF.

For this clone: The sample has other DNA sequences that encode this CDR3 too. The chain has TRBV29-1 and TRBJ1-1; tentative D call: TRBD1 (5 bases). Germline CDR1 is SQVTM and CDR2 is ANQGSEA. The CDR3 is 11 residues long. The V end lost 7 bases, the J end lost 0 bases, and 6 bases lay between the germline ends. As DNA, the CDR3 is TGCAGCGCGGGGGTGAACACTGAAGCTTTCTTT. Translated, it gives CSAGVNTEAFF.